These T cell receptor beta chains were read from a single sample in a study of breast tumors, draining lymph nodes, adjacent tissues. TCRdb reprocessed the multiplex PCR reads with MiXCR, giving one entry per CDR3 protein. The repertoire includes 150,000 to 200,000 distinct CDR3 sequences, about 33% of them detected once, and about 4.1% sits in the top ten. The sequenced sample was axillary lymph node tissue. These receptors were obtained from a female donor with breast cancer. Some clones in this sample may be carry-over from other donors' samples. Both conserved end residues are part of each CDR3. D genes are given only for firm matches. The listing skips clone size in some rows; elsewhere it reads once, few, many or a size class.

v_call: TRBV11-2; d_call: TRBD1; clone_size: .; j_call: TRBJ2-3; cdr3_nt: TGTGCCAGCAGCAAGGGACAGGGGGCCCACGGGGAGACCCAGTGTTTT; cdr3_aa: CASSKGQGAHGETQCF
v_call: TRBV2; d_call: TRBD1; clone_size: .; j_call: TRBJ1-4; cdr3_nt: TGTGCCAGCAGGCCCGGGACAGGGGGTAATGAAAAACTGTTTTTT; cdr3_aa: CASRPGTGGNEKLFF
v_call: TRBV9; d_call: TRBD2; clone_size: .; j_call: TRBJ2-1; cdr3_nt: TGTGCCAGCAGCGTACCGGGACTAGCGGGAGTCAAGAATGAGCAGTTCTTC; cdr3_aa: CASSVPGLAGVKNEQFF
v_call: TRBV5-8; d_call: TRBD1; clone_size: many; j_call: TRBJ2-1; cdr3_nt: TGTGCCAGCAGCGTAACAGGGGGTAGAAACAATGAGCAGTTCTTC; cdr3_aa: CASSVTGGRNNEQFF
v_call: TRBV29-1; d_call: TRBD1; clone_size: .; j_call: TRBJ1-2; cdr3_nt: TGCAGCGCCAATGCCGGGACAGACTATGGCTACACCTTC; cdr3_aa: CSANAGTDYGYTF
v_call: TRBV5-8; d_call: .; clone_size: many; j_call: TRBJ2-5; cdr3_nt: TGTGCCAGCAGCTTGGGGCCGGACGGCCAAGAGACCCAGTACTTC; cdr3_aa: CASSLGPDGQETQYF
v_call: TRBV10-2; d_call: .; clone_size: .; j_call: TRBJ2-7; cdr3_nt: TGCGCCAGCAGCCCCAGCTCCTACGAGCGGTACTTC; cdr3_aa: CASSPSSYERYF
v_call: TRBV9; d_call: .; clone_size: few; j_call: TRBJ1-1; cdr3_nt: TGTGCCAGCAGCGTAGCGAACAGTATGAACACTGAAGCTTTCTTT; cdr3_aa: CASSVANSMNTEAFF
v_call: TRBV20-1; d_call: TRBD2; clone_size: many; j_call: TRBJ2-3; cdr3_nt: TGCAGTGCTAGAGTCGGACTAGGCACAGATACGCAGTATTTT; cdr3_aa: CSARVGLGTDTQYF
v_call: TRBV5-1; d_call: .; clone_size: few; j_call: TRBJ1-1; cdr3_nt: TGCGCCAGCAGCTTGGAGCTCGTGGCAGGGATCGCTTTCTTT; cdr3_aa: CASSLELVAGIAFF
v_call: TRBV18; d_call: .; clone_size: many; j_call: TRBJ1-6; cdr3_nt: TGTGCCAGCTCACCACAGGCGGCGAATTCACCCCTCCACTTT; cdr3_aa: CASSPQAANSPLHF
v_call: TRBV7-9; d_call: TRBD2; clone_size: many; j_call: TRBJ2-2; cdr3_nt: TGTGCCAGCAGACGCACTGGGACGGGGGGGACCGGGGAGCTGTTTTTT; cdr3_aa: CASRRTGTGGTGELFF
v_call: TRBV12-3/TRBV12-4; d_call: .; clone_size: few; j_call: TRBJ1-5; cdr3_nt: TGTGCCAGCAGTTTTAGTCAGCCCCAGCATTTT; cdr3_aa: CASSFSQPQHF
v_call: TRBV3-2; d_call: .; clone_size: .; j_call: TRBJ2-7; cdr3_nt: TGTGCCAGCAGCTCTGCGGAGCTACTGGAGGGGGGGTACGAGCAGTACTTC; cdr3_aa: CASSSAELLEGGYEQYF
v_call: TRBV4-1; d_call: TRBD2; clone_size: .; j_call: TRBJ2-2; cdr3_nt: TGCGCCAGCAGCCAAGATAGGAATAGCGGGATTAGCGGGGAGCTGTTTTTT; cdr3_aa: CASSQDRNSGISGELFF
v_call: TRBV6-2/TRBV6-3; d_call: TRBD1; clone_size: .; j_call: TRBJ1-5; cdr3_nt: TGTGCCAGCAGTTTCGTCCCGGGACAGGGGGCGATATCGTTTGTAGATCAGCCCCAGCATTTT; cdr3_aa: CASSFVPGQGAISFVDQPQHF
v_call: TRBV7-3; d_call: .; clone_size: .; j_call: TRBJ2-1; cdr3_nt: TGTGCCAGCAGCCCTGGGGGGGGCTGGGGGAATGAGCAGTTCTTC; cdr3_aa: CASSPGGGWGNEQFF
v_call: TRBV30; d_call: .; clone_size: few; j_call: TRBJ2-5; cdr3_nt: TGTGCCTGGAGTGTCCAGGGTGGCGAGACCCGGTACTTC; cdr3_aa: CAWSVQGGETRYF
v_call: TRBV24-1; d_call: TRBD1; clone_size: .; j_call: TRBJ2-2; cdr3_nt: TGTGCCACCGGGCAACCGGACAGGGGGTACACCGGGGAGCTGTTTTTT; cdr3_aa: CATGQPDRGYTGELFF
v_call: TRBV30; d_call: .; clone_size: many; j_call: TRBJ1-6; cdr3_nt: TGTGCCTGCCCGCGGGGGGATAATTCACCCCTCCACTTT; cdr3_aa: CACPRGDNSPLHF
v_call: TRBV5-5; d_call: .; clone_size: .; j_call: TRBJ2-7; cdr3_nt: TGTGCCAGCAATCTCTATTTTTCCCGCGACGAGCAGAACTTC; cdr3_aa: CASNLYFSRDEQNF
v_call: TRBV19; d_call: .; clone_size: many; j_call: TRBJ1-6; cdr3_nt: TGTGCCAGTAATACCAACAGATATAATTCACCCCTCCACTTT; cdr3_aa: CASNTNRYNSPLHF
v_call: TRBV10-1; d_call: TRBD2; clone_size: many; j_call: TRBJ2-3; cdr3_nt: TGCGCCAGCCCCCTCCCTATCGGGGGGGGGGCCCCAGATACGCAGTATTTT; cdr3_aa: CASPLPIGGGAPDTQYF
v_call: TRBV7-9; d_call: .; clone_size: once; j_call: TRBJ2-2; cdr3_nt: TGTGCCAGCAGTAACAGGGACGGGGAGCTGTTTTTT; cdr3_aa: CASSNRDGELFF
v_call: TRBV5-6; d_call: .; clone_size: many; j_call: TRBJ1-4; cdr3_nt: TGTGCCAGCAGCCCCTCCCCTAATGAAAAACTGTTTTTT; cdr3_aa: CASSPSPNEKLFF
v_call: TRBV30; d_call: .; clone_size: .; j_call: TRBJ1-1; cdr3_nt: TGTGCCTGGAGCGGTGACACTGGAGCTTTCTTT; cdr3_aa: CAWSGDTGAFF
v_call: TRBV7-8; d_call: TRBD1; clone_size: .; j_call: TRBJ1-3; cdr3_nt: TGTGCCAGCAGCTTAGGGACAGGAGGAGGAAACACCATATATTTT; cdr3_aa: CASSLGTGGGNTIYF
v_call: TRBV5-6; d_call: .; clone_size: many; j_call: TRBJ1-5; cdr3_nt: TGTGCCAGCAGCTTCGCCCTGGGTCGCAATCAGCCCCAGCATTTT; cdr3_aa: CASSFALGRNQPQHF
v_call: TRBV7-8; d_call: .; clone_size: .; j_call: TRBJ2-5; cdr3_nt: TGTGCCAGCTCCACCCAGGGGGGACGCCGAGAGACCCAGTACTTC; cdr3_aa: CASSTQGGRRETQYF
v_call: TRBV2; d_call: TRBD1; clone_size: many; j_call: TRBJ2-2; cdr3_nt: TGTGCCAGCAGTGAAACACAGGGGATCGACACCGGGGAGCTGTTTTTT; cdr3_aa: CASSETQGIDTGELFF
v_call: TRBV28; d_call: .; clone_size: many; j_call: TRBJ2-3; cdr3_nt: TGTGCCAGCAGTTTAGGGCGAGGAGCATTTACTAGCACAGATACGCAGTATTTT; cdr3_aa: CASSLGRGAFTSTDTQYF
v_call: TRBV9; d_call: .; clone_size: many; j_call: TRBJ1-3; cdr3_nt: TGTGCCAGCAGCGTAGCAGACAGGCCCCTCTCTGGAAACACCATATATTTT; cdr3_aa: CASSVADRPLSGNTIYF
v_call: TRBV7-7; d_call: .; clone_size: many; j_call: TRBJ2-3; cdr3_nt: TGTGCTAGCAGCTTAGGAGGGGTCGCAGATACGCAGTATTTT; cdr3_aa: CASSLGGVADTQYF
v_call: TRBV9; d_call: TRBD2; clone_size: .; j_call: TRBJ2-3; cdr3_nt: TGTGCCAGCAGCTTACGGTCCGGTCCCGGGACTATCAGCACAGATACGCAGTATTTT; cdr3_aa: CASSLRSGPGTISTDTQYF
v_call: TRBV19; d_call: .; clone_size: .; j_call: TRBJ1-1; cdr3_nt: TGTGCCAGTAGTATGTTCGCAGGGGACACTGAAGCTTTCTTT; cdr3_aa: CASSMFAGDTEAFF
v_call: TRBV10-3; d_call: TRBD2; clone_size: .; j_call: TRBJ2-3; cdr3_nt: TGTGCCATCAGTGCTACTAGCGGGGGGGCAGATACGCAGTATTTT; cdr3_aa: CAISATSGGADTQYF
v_call: TRBV5-5; d_call: TRBD1; clone_size: many; j_call: TRBJ2-7; cdr3_nt: TGTGCCAGCAGCTTACTCCGGGACAGGGGCTACGAGCAGTACTTC; cdr3_aa: CASSLLRDRGYEQYF
v_call: TRBV7-2; d_call: TRBD2; clone_size: many; j_call: TRBJ2-7; cdr3_nt: TGTGCCAGCAGCTTATCAGCTAGCGGGTACGAGCAGTACTTC; cdr3_aa: CASSLSASGYEQYF
v_call: TRBV5-6; d_call: .; clone_size: .; j_call: TRBJ2-2; cdr3_nt: TGTGCCAGCAGCCTACAGGGCACCGGGGAGCTGTTTTTT; cdr3_aa: CASSLQGTGELFF
v_call: TRBV20-1; d_call: TRBD2; clone_size: .; j_call: TRBJ2-7; cdr3_nt: TGCAGTGCTAGAGCTCCTAGCGGGAGTCTCTACGAGCAGTACTTC; cdr3_aa: CSARAPSGSLYEQYF
v_call: TRBV9; d_call: .; clone_size: many; j_call: TRBJ2-5; cdr3_nt: TGTGCCAGCAGCGTAGGCCAGCGTGGGGAGACCCAGTCCTTC; cdr3_aa: CASSVGQRGETQSF
v_call: TRBV20-1; d_call: TRBD1; clone_size: once; j_call: TRBJ2-5; cdr3_nt: TGCAGTGCTAGTCCCGGGACAGATCAGCCCCAGTACTTC; cdr3_aa: CSASPGTDQPQYF
v_call: TRBV7-8; d_call: .; clone_size: .; j_call: TRBJ2-6; cdr3_nt: .; cdr3_aa: CASSLGTYEQYFGANVLTF
v_call: TRBV12-3/TRBV12-4; d_call: .; clone_size: .; j_call: TRBJ1-4; cdr3_nt: TGTGCCAGCAATCTAGCGGGGGGGACGGTCAAACTGTTTTTT; cdr3_aa: CASNLAGGTVKLFF
v_call: TRBV20-1; d_call: .; clone_size: .; j_call: TRBJ1-5; cdr3_nt: TGCAGTGCTAGACACCCCAGGGGTGGGTCCTACGAGCATTTT; cdr3_aa: CSARHPRGGSYEHF
v_call: TRBV2; d_call: .; clone_size: many; j_call: TRBJ2-7; cdr3_nt: TGTGCCAGCAGGGGCCGGGGGCCATACGAGCAGTACTTC; cdr3_aa: CASRGRGPYEQYF
v_call: TRBV3-1; d_call: .; clone_size: many; j_call: TRBJ1-6; cdr3_nt: TGTGCCAGCAGCCAAGGGCAGAGCTCCTATAATTCACCCCTCCACTTT; cdr3_aa: CASSQGQSSYNSPLHF
v_call: TRBV20-1; d_call: TRBD1; clone_size: many; j_call: TRBJ1-5; cdr3_nt: TGCAGTGCTACCAGTGGGACAGGGGCCAATCAGCCCCAGCATTTT; cdr3_aa: CSATSGTGANQPQHF
v_call: TRBV28; d_call: .; clone_size: many; j_call: TRBJ2-5; cdr3_nt: TGTGCCAGCAGTAGTAAACCCATGGGGGCACAAGAGACCCAGTACTTC; cdr3_aa: CASSSKPMGAQETQYF